Each of the 9 T cell receptor beta chains below was sequenced from the same sample in a study of cytomegalovirus exposure and HLA in healthy donors. Generated by immunoSEQ multiplex PCR, the TCRdb table keeps only in-frame clones and is missing some. In the table there are some 140,000 clones, almost 85% of which are singletons. Sample: PBMCs. The source of these receptors is a woman under 40 in good health and CMV-seronegative.

The chain couples TRBV5-6 to TRBJ2-3; weak D call: TRBD1 (5 bases). Trimming shortened V by 0 bases and J by 4 bases, and 18 bases separated the two germline ends. CDR3 size: 17 residues. CDR1 is SGHDT, CDR2 YYEEEE, per germline. CDR3 nucleotides: TGTGCCAGCAGCTTGGATTCTGGGGCGCTCGACTCAGATACGCAGTATTTT. Amino acids: CASSLDSGALDSDTQYF.

This clone was seen once. This chain uses TRBV2 with TRBJ2-7, with D perhaps TRBD1 (6 bases). Germline CDR1 SNHLY, CDR2 FYNNEI. This CDR3 is 14 amino acids long. Trimming cost V 8 bases and J 3 bases, with 17 bases left between them. The CDR3 bases are TGTGCCAGCCGATCCGACAGGTGGAACTACGAGCAGTACTTC. It specifies CASRSDRWNYEQYF. Full variable domain (rest looked up from reference TRBV2 and TRBJ2-7): EPEVTQTPSHQVTQMGQEVILRCVPISNHLYFYWYRQILGQKVEFLVSFYNNEISEKSEIFDDQFSVERPDGSNFTLKIRSTKLEDSAMYFCASRSDRWNYEQYFGPGTRLTVT.

The gene calls are TRBV2 and TRBJ1-5, with D maybe TRBD1 (5 bases). Trimming took 1 base from V and 0 from J, leaving 7 bases between them. The germline gives CDR1 SNHLY, CDR2 FYNNEI. The CDR3 contains 15 residues. The CDR3 sequence is CASSEEQDSNQPQHF. CDR3 nucleotide sequence: TGTGCCAGCAGTGAAGAACAGGATAGCAATCAGCCCCAGCATTTT.

In this sample, this clone turned up a few times. The chain employs TRBV6-5 and TRBJ1-1; tentative D call: TRBD1 (5 bases). V shed 6 bases and J shed 1 base, with 15 bases lying between them. Germline V gene data show CDR1 as MNHEY and CDR2 as SVGAGI. The length of the CDR3 is 15 residues. CDR3 loop: CASSRQRGSNTEAFF. The CDR3 DNA follows: TGTGCCAGCAGCAGACAGCGGGGGTCGAACACTGAAGCTTTCTTT.

This chain joins TRBV5-1 and TRBJ1-2; D gene uncertain. CDR1 is SGHRS, CDR2 YFSETQ, per germline. CDR3 length equals 15 residues. Between the trimmed V and J ends, which lost 6 bases and 2 bases, there was a span of 17 bases. The DNA for the CDR3 is TGCGCCAGCATGGACCGGGCGGCGGGAAACTATGGCTACACCTTC. It translates to CASMDRAAGNYGYTF.

V gene TRBV11-2 combines with J gene TRBJ2-2, with TRBD1 identical over 9 bases. The CDR3 length is 16 residues. Trimming at V came to 4 bases and at J to 7 bases, leaving 10 bases not matched to a gene. Germline lookup yields CDR1 SGHAT and CDR2 FQNNGV. CDR3 coding DNA: TGTGCCAGCAGCTCCGGTGGACAGGGGCCTAGCGGGGAGCTGTTTTTT. This gives the protein CASSSGGQGPSGELFF.

The chain carries TRBV28 and TRBJ2-7, with D hard to call. The CDR3 sequence is 14 residues long. Trimming stripped 6 bases from V and 1 base from J, with 13 bases between. The germline V gene has CDR1 MDHEN and CDR2 SYDVKM. For the CDR3, the DNA is TGTGCCAGCAGCGCCCCGGGTTTATCCTACGAGCAGTACTTC. Translation: CASSAPGLSYEQYF.

The chain links TRBV6-1 to TRBJ1-5; unclear D gene. In germline, CDR1 is MNHNS, CDR2 SASEGT. With 3 bases removed from V and 15 bases from J, the gap between germline ends came to 15 bases. The CDR3 sequence is 12 residues long. DNA for the CDR3: TGTGCCAGCAGTGAGGTTGTTTTAGAAAGGCATTTT. It yields the protein CASSEVVLERHF.

DNA of the CDR3: TGTGCCAGCAGCCAGGGAATCCAGACAGTCACCTATGGCTACACCTTC. Residues: CASSQGIQTVTYGYTF. This chain links TRBV4-2 with TRBJ1-2, with D possibly matching TRBD1 (5 bases). CDR1 and CDR2 (germline): LGHNA, YNFKEQ. Deletions cut 3 bases from V and 4 bases from J, with 18 bases between. The CDR3 extends over 16 amino acids.